These 6 T cell receptor beta chains came from one sample sequenced in a study of blood T cells in healthy people across ages. The use of a sample-barcoded 5' primer and a J-beta primer mix characterized a second PCR of about 6 to 11 cycles. TCRdb re-analysed the 5' RACE reads in MiXCR, keeping a single row per CDR3 protein. Among roughly 680,000 distinct CDR3 sequences listed, more than 40% were seen once. Sequencing was carried out using blood. The source of these receptors is a woman aged 60-75 years in good health.

This rearrangement joins TRBV29-1 to TRBJ1-2; a weak D match, TRBD1 (6 bases). CDR1 and CDR2 from the germline V gene are SQVTM and ANQGSEA. The CDR3 spans 13 residues. Between the trimmed V and J ends, which lost 7 bases and 4 bases, there was a span of 16 bases. The CDR3 DNA is TGCAGCGCCACGACCCGAGGGGGCTATGGCTACACCTTC. This sequence encodes CSATTRGGYGYTF.

The table lists this clonotype with a few counts. The chain carries TRBV11-1 and TRBJ2-6; D not resolved. V was clipped by 0 bases and J by 4 bases, with 10 bases between them. The germline V gene encodes CDR1 SGHAT and CDR2 FQDESV (reference sequence). This CDR3 is 16 amino acids long. In DNA form, the CDR3 reads TGTGCCAGCAGCTTAGCCGGTCGTCTGGGGGCCAACGTCCTGACTTTC. This translates into CASSLAGRLGANVLTF. Supplemented by reference TRBV11-1 and TRBJ2-6, the full variable domain reads EAEVAQSPRYKITEKSQAVAFWCDPISGHATLYWYRQILGQGPELLVQFQDESVVDDSQLPKDRFSAERLKGVDSTLKIQPAELGDSAMYLCASSLAGRLGANVLTFGAGSRLTVL.

The chain joins TRBV6-1 to TRBJ1-4, with D unclear. V was shortened by 1 base and J by 5 bases, with 14 bases between the two germline ends. Per the germline V gene, CDR1 is MNHNS and CDR2 is SASEGT. The CDR3 totals 16 residues. This chain's CDR3 is CASSEGYGSLNEKLFF. CDR3 in DNA: TGTGCCAGCAGTGAAGGCTATGGGTCATTAAATGAAAAACTGTTTTTT.

The chain employs TRBV20-1 and TRBJ2-5; weak D call: TRBD2 (6 bases). V dropped 5 bases and J dropped 4 bases, with 17 bases sitting between them. The CDR3 is made up of 14 amino acids. Per the germline V gene, CDR1 is DFQATT and CDR2 is SNEGSKA (reference sequence). The CDR3 DNA reads as TGCAGTGCTGGTGCTGCGGGGACTCGAGAGACCCAGTACTTC. Its protein product is CSAGAAGTRETQYF.

This chain joins TRBV7-2 and TRBJ2-3; either TRBD1 or TRBD2 may supply D (5 bases each). The CDR3 spans 14 residues. V lost 5 bases, J lost 4 bases, and 13 bases lay in between. The germline V gene has CDR1 SGHTA and CDR2 FQGNSA. The CDR3 nucleotides are TGTGCCAGCAGCCCGGGACCCTGGCCAGATACGCAGTATTTT. Its translation: CASSPGPWPDTQYF.

The rearrangement joins TRBV9 to TRBJ2-1; perhaps D is TRBD1 or TRBD2 (5 bases each). The CDR3 length is 15 residues. Trimming pared 4 bases from V and 4 bases from J, leaving 15 bases between. In germline, CDR1 is SGDLS, CDR2 YYNGEE. The CDR3 region has the DNA TGTGCCAGCAGCTTCTGGGACGCAGCTTACAATGAGCAGTTCTTC. Protein sequence: CASSFWDAAYNEQFF.